The next 32 T cell receptor beta chains were all read from a single sample in a study of cytomegalovirus exposure and HLA in healthy donors. The repertoire was sequenced with immunoSEQ multiplex PCR; TCRdb's copy has only in-frame clones and lacks some. The table lists under 200,000 clones, under 95% of them singletons. Sample: PBMCs. These receptor sequences come from a woman between 18 and 29 years old in good health and CMV-seropositive.

This rearrangement joins TRBV2 to TRBJ2-5; a possible D gene is TRBD1 (6 bases). The CDR3 consists of 14 residues. Trimming removed 6 bases at V and 2 bases at J, with 13 bases between. Germline CDR1 reads SNHLY; CDR2 reads FYNNEI. For the CDR3, the DNA is TGTGCCAGCAGAGACTCAGGGGTGCAAGAGACCCAGTACTTC. Protein sequence: CASRDSGVQETQYF.

The chain has TRBV21-1 and TRBJ1-6. TRBV21-1 is recorded as a pseudogene. CDR3 size: 13 residues. CDR3 region: CASRMEGPPPLHF. The CDR3 nucleotides are TGTGCCAGCCGTATGGAGGGCCCCCCACCCCTCCACTTT.

The CDR3 nucleotides read TGTGCCAGCAGCTCATTAGCGGGAAGAAATGAGCAGTTCTTC. Protein: CASSSLAGRNEQFF. The rearrangement links TRBV7-9 to TRBJ2-1; 8 bases match TRBD2. Trimming removed 4 bases from V and 7 bases from J; junction bases left unmatched: 6. Germline-derived CDR1 and CDR2 are SEHNR and FQNEAQ (reference sequence). The CDR3 totals 14 residues.

V usage is TRBV28 and J usage is TRBJ2-5; D unclear. CDR1 and CDR2 from the germline V gene are MDHEN and SYDVKM. CDR3 length equals 14 residues. V was shortened by 5 bases and J by 0 bases, with 10 bases between the two germline ends. The CDR3 DNA is TGTGCCAGCAGTCCCCACGAGGACCAAGAGACCCAGTACTTC. This sequence encodes CASSPHEDQETQYF.

The rearrangement joins TRBV7-9 to TRBJ2-1, with D perhaps matching TRBD1 (6 bases). V was shortened by 3 bases and J by 9 bases, with 15 bases between the two germline ends. The CDR3 runs to 14 residues. In germline, CDR1 is SEHNR, CDR2 FQNEAQ (reference sequence). Here the CDR3 DNA reads TGTGCCAGCAGCTTCTTCAGGGAAGGGGGTGAGCAGTTCTTC. This gives the protein CASSFFREGGEQFF.

The V call is TRBV30, the J call TRBJ2-1, with D perhaps TRBD2 (5 bases). This CDR3 has 14 amino acids. V was clipped by 4 bases and J by 5 bases, with 15 bases between them. Germline assignment: CDR1 GTSNPN and CDR2 SVGIG (reference sequence). CDR3 sequence reads: CAWIPGSADNEQFF. DNA of the CDR3: TGTGCCTGGATCCCAGGTAGCGCCGACAATGAGCAGTTCTTC. Full variable domain (remainder filled in from reference TRBV30 and TRBJ2-1): SQTIHQWPATLVQPVGSPLSLECTVEGTSNPNLYWYRQAAGRGLQLLFYSVGIGQISSEVPQNLSASRPQDRQFILSSKKLLLSDSGFYLCAWIPGSADNEQFFGPGTRLTVL.

This chain connects TRBV4-1 to TRBJ2-1; 8 bases fit TRBD2. Germline assignment: CDR1 MGHRA and CDR2 YSYEKL. The CDR3 is 15 amino acids. The V gene end was trimmed by 4 bases and the J gene end by 9 bases; junction bases not matched to a gene: 11. The CDR3 nucleotides read TGCGCCAGCAGCCGGCCGCTAGCGGGTTTGGGTGAGCAGTTCTTC. Translation: CASSRPLAGLGEQFF.

The chain recombines TRBV9 with TRBJ1-5, with 7 bases identical to TRBD1. V gave up 0 bases and J gave up 4 bases; unmatched junction bases: 4. Germline-derived CDR1 and CDR2 are SGDLS and YYNGEE. The CDR3 is made up of 15 amino acids. The CDR3 here is CASSVGGDRNQPQHF. CDR3 coding DNA: TGTGCCAGCAGCGTAGGGGGGGACAGAAATCAGCCCCAGCATTTT.

The chain employs TRBV15 and TRBJ2-6, with 7 nucleotides matching TRBD1. This CDR3 is 15 amino acids long. V was pared by 1 base and J by 3 bases, with 0 bases of the junction left unmatched. The germline gives CDR1 LNHNV, CDR2 YYDKDF (reference sequence). CDR3 in DNA: TGTGCCACCAGCAGAGGGACAGGTGGGGCCAACGTCCTGACTTTC. This gives the protein CATSRGTGGANVLTF.

This clone was seen just once. This chain joins TRBV25-1 and TRBJ2-7, with TRBD1 matching 9 bases. The CDR3 runs 13 residues. CDR1 is MGHDK, CDR2 SYGVNS, per germline. The CDR3 here is CASSRDRDREQYF. DNA for the CDR3: TGTGCTTCTAGCCGGGACAGGGACCGCGAGCAGTACTTC.

The chain couples TRBV30 to TRBJ2-7; 8 bases are shared with TRBD1. The CDR3 runs 14 residues. Trimming at V came to 4 bases and at J to 5 bases, leaving 10 bases not matched to a gene. Germline V CDR1 and CDR2: GTSNPN, SVGIG (reference sequence). The chain's CDR3 is CAWTVGQGVNEQYF. CDR3 in DNA: TGTGCCTGGACCGTCGGACAGGGAGTAAACGAGCAGTACTTC. Full variable domain (rest looked up from reference TRBV30 and TRBJ2-7): SQTIHQWPATLVQPVGSPLSLECTVEGTSNPNLYWYRQAAGRGLQLLFYSVGIGQISSEVPQNLSASRPQDRQFILSSKKLLLSDSGFYLCAWTVGQGVNEQYFGPGTRLTVT.

The chain couples TRBV28 to TRBJ2-5; 12 nucleotides line up with TRBD2. Germline assignment: CDR1 MDHEN and CDR2 SYDVKM. The CDR3 loop spans 18 amino acids. The V gene end was trimmed by 6 bases and the J gene end by 5 bases; junction bases not matched to a gene: 16. This chain's CDR3 is CASSNSNRLAGVHETQYF. The CDR3 DNA reads as TGTGCCAGCAGCAACTCCAACAGACTAGCGGGAGTACACGAGACCCAGTACTTC. Using reference TRBV28 and TRBJ2-5 for the parts outside the CDR3, the full variable domain is DVKVTQSSRYLVKRTGEKVFLECVQDMDHENMFWYRQDPGLGLRLIYFSYDVKMKEKGDIPEGYSVSREKKERFSLILESASTNQTSMYLCASSNSNRLAGVHETQYFGPGTRLLVL.

CDR3: CSVVGTGRAGELFF. For the CDR3, the DNA is TGCAGCGTTGTAGGGACAGGGAGGGCCGGGGAGCTGTTTTTT. This rearrangement joins TRBV29-1 to TRBJ2-2; 9 bases align to TRBD1. CDR1 is SQVTM and CDR2 is ANQGSEA in the germline V gene. V gave up 4 bases and J gave up 6 bases; unmatched junction bases: 6. The CDR3 consists of 14 residues.

The chain uses TRBV5-1 and TRBJ1-2, with D perhaps matching TRBD1 (6 bases). Germline V lookup: CDR1 SGHRS, CDR2 YFSETQ. The CDR3 runs 14 residues. Trimming shortened V by 0 bases and J by 7 bases, and 13 bases separated the two germline ends. Here the CDR3 DNA reads TGCGCCAGCAGCTTGGCGCAGGGGTCGTTTGGCTACACCTTC. It encodes CASSLAQGSFGYTF.

The chain links TRBV10-3 to TRBJ1-2, with 9 bases that match TRBD1. V was pared by 3 bases and J by 2 bases, with 4 bases of the junction left unmatched. The germline CDR1 and CDR2 sequences are ENHRY and SYGVKD. The CDR3 spans 15 residues. This CDR3 reads CAISEGGQGNYGYTF. CDR3 bases: TGTGCCATCAGTGAAGGGGGACAGGGAAACTATGGCTACACCTTC.

This clone was detected a few times. The chain carries TRBV6-6 and TRBJ1-2; the match to TRBD1 covers 7 bases. The CDR3 loop spans 12 amino acids. V trimming: 2 bases; J trimming: 12 bases; junction bases outside the gene matches: 6. Germline assignment: CDR1 MNHNY and CDR2 SVGAGI (reference sequence). The CDR3 here is CASSYVQGVDTF. CDR3 nucleotides: TGTGCCAGCAGTTACGTCCAGGGGGTAGACACCTTC.

J is TRBJ1-3 and V is TRBV19, with 9 bases identical to TRBD1. V trimming: 3 bases; J trimming: 3 bases; junction bases outside the gene matches: 3. Germline loops: CDR1 LNHDA, CDR2 SQIVND (reference sequence). This CDR3 region has 15 residues. The DNA for the CDR3 is TGTGCCAGTAGTATGGACAGGGGCGGTGGAAACACCATATATTTT. Translating it yields CASSMDRGGGNTIYF.

The CDR3 bases are TGTGCCAGCAGTTTACAGGGGAACTATGGCTACACCTTC. Translating gives CASSLQGNYGYTF. The chain couples TRBV27 to TRBJ1-2, with D possibly matching TRBD1 (6 bases). The germline V and J ends were trimmed by 2 bases and 2 bases, with 6 bases remaining between them. The CDR3 is 13 residues long. Germline assignment: CDR1 MNHEY and CDR2 SMNVEV (reference sequence).

This chain links TRBV18 with TRBJ1-2; D unclear. From germline, CDR1 is KGHSH and CDR2 LQKENI. The CDR3 runs to 15 residues. The germline V and J ends were trimmed by 3 bases and 1 base, with 12 bases remaining between them. Here the CDR3 reads CASSPGGSNNYGYTF. The CDR3 DNA reads as TGTGCCAGCTCACCGGGAGGATCAAATAACTATGGCTACACCTTC.

This chain uses TRBV13 with TRBJ2-1; the D gene is possibly TRBD2 (6 bases). Trimming removed 2 bases from V and 7 bases from J, with 18 bases in between. This CDR3 comprises 16 residues. The germline CDR1 and CDR2 sequences are PRHDT and FYEKMQ (reference sequence). The CDR3 is CASSLNLVLARNEQFF. The CDR3, as DNA: TGTGCCAGCAGCTTAAACTTGGTCCTAGCGAGGAATGAGCAGTTCTTC.

The rearrangement links TRBV4-3 to TRBJ2-7; 12 positions agree with TRBD2. CDR1 and CDR2 from the germline V gene are LGHNA and YSLEER. After removal of 4 bases from V and 2 bases from J, the junction contained 12 bases not matched to a gene. CDR3 size: 18 residues. The CDR3 sequence is CASSPPKLAGGPPYEQYF. The CDR3 DNA is TGCGCCAGCAGCCCTCCGAAGCTAGCGGGAGGGCCCCCCTACGAGCAGTACTTC.

The chain couples TRBV5-6 to TRBJ2-7, with TRBD1 matching over 10 bases. Germline values: CDR1 SGHDT, CDR2 YYEEEE. The V and J ends lost 3 bases and 0 bases, in that order; junction bases with no gene match: 3. This CDR3 has 15 amino acids. The CDR3 nucleotides read TGTGCCAGCAGCTCCGGGACAGGGGCCTCCTACGAGCAGTACTTC. It yields the protein CASSSGTGASYEQYF.

The rearrangement uses TRBV28 and TRBJ2-5, with a possible D match to TRBD2 (6 bases). The germline CDR1 and CDR2 sequences are MDHEN and SYDVKM. This CDR3 spans 14 amino acids. V dropped 5 bases and J dropped 3 bases, with 13 bases sitting between them. The chain's CDR3 is CASSLAGREETQYF. The CDR3 DNA is TGTGCCAGCAGTCTTGCGGGACGTGAAGAGACCCAGTACTTC.

V is TRBV11-2 and J is TRBJ1-3, with 7 bases lining up with TRBD1. CDR3 size: 18 residues. J lost 0 bases, V lost 1 base, and 9 bases had no gene match. The germline V gene has CDR1 SGHAT and CDR2 FQNNGV. The CDR3 sequence: CASSLGGQTRSSGNTIYF. Written as DNA, the CDR3 is TGTGCCAGCAGCTTAGGGGGACAGACCCGCAGCTCTGGAAACACCATATATTTT.

This clone was counted a single time. This rearrangement joins TRBV4-3 to TRBJ2-2; 10 bases are shared with TRBD2. Germline-derived CDR1 and CDR2 are LGHNA and YSLEER. J gave up 0 bases and V 6 bases, and 16 bases lay outside the gene matches. The CDR3 sequence is 20 residues long. The CDR3 bases are TGCGCCAGCAGTCTCTACCGTTCCCTAGCGGGAGAGGCGAACACCGGGGAGCTGTTTTTT. This encodes CASSLYRSLAGEANTGELFF.

The chain carries TRBV6-5 and TRBJ2-7; maybe TRBD1 (6 bases). This CDR3 comprises 13 residues. V lost 6 bases and J 2 bases, leaving 11 bases between the germline ends. The germline CDR1 and CDR2 sequences are MNHEY and SVGAGI. The CDR3 sequence is CASSRTEAYEQYF. The CDR3 bases are TGTGCCAGCAGCCGGACAGAAGCCTACGAGCAGTACTTC.

The chain links TRBV6-4 to TRBJ2-1; D is perhaps TRBD1 (7 bases). In germline, CDR1 is MRHNA, CDR2 SNTAGT. V lost 0 bases and J 8 bases, leaving 17 bases between the germline ends. This CDR3 has 16 residues. The CDR3 reads CASSDSGQGGFYEQFF. Written as DNA, the CDR3 is TGTGCCAGCAGTGACTCGGGTCAGGGGGGCTTCTATGAGCAGTTCTTC.

The genes are TRBV7-8 and TRBJ2-7, with D possibly matching TRBD1 (5 bases). Germline V gene data show CDR1 as SGHVS and CDR2 as FQNEAQ. The CDR3 is 11 residues long. V lost 9 bases and J lost 2, with 8 bases in between. DNA for the CDR3: TGTGCCAGTAGGGGCACCTACGAGCAGTACTTC. It encodes CASRGTYEQYF.

The rearrangement uses TRBV29-1 and TRBJ1-1, with D uncertain. This CDR3 region has 10 residues. Trimming left V 4 bases short and J 11 bases short, with 11 bases between. CDR1 and CDR2 from the germline V gene are SQVTM and ANQGSEA. In DNA form, the CDR3 reads TGCAGCGTTGTATTCCGGGAGGCTTTCTTT. Protein: CSVVFREAFF. Complete variable domain (other parts from reference TRBV29-1 and TRBJ1-1): SAVISQKPSRDICQRGTSLTIQCQVDSQVTMMFWYRQQPGQSLTLIATANQGSEATYESGFVIDKFPISRPNLTFSTLTVSNMSPEDSSIYLCSVVFREAFFGQGTRLTVV.

This clone was seen just once. This sequence joins TRBV4-3 and TRBJ2-3; 14 bases align to TRBD2. Losses at the gene ends were 4 bases for V and 3 bases for J; bases not matched to a gene: 6. CDR1 LGHNA and CDR2 YSLEER come from the germline V gene. The CDR3 sequence is 17 residues long. CDR3 loop: CASSRQRTSGRTDTQYF. In DNA form, the CDR3 reads TGCGCCAGCAGCCGACAACGGACTAGCGGGAGGACAGATACGCAGTATTTT.

The V gene is TRBV18, the J gene TRBJ2-7, with D tentatively TRBD2 (6 bases). The germline gives CDR1 KGHSH, CDR2 LQKENI. This CDR3 has 13 residues. V lost 3 bases and J lost 1, with 7 bases in between. In DNA form, the CDR3 reads TGTGCCAGCTCACCCCGGGAGTCCTACGAGCAGTACTTC. Its protein product is CASSPRESYEQYF.

The rearrangement uses TRBV29-1 and TRBJ1-2; D possibly corresponds to TRBD1 (6 bases). Germline V gene data show CDR1 as SQVTM and CDR2 as ANQGSEA. CDR3 size: 13 residues. V was clipped by 7 bases and J by 1 base, with 13 bases between them. CDR3 in DNA: TGCAGCGCCAGGACAGTGGATAACTATGGCTACACCTTC. Translating gives CSARTVDNYGYTF.